Presented here are 31 T cell receptor beta chains from one specimen sequenced in a study of CD8 T cell repertoires and HIV-1 epitope variants. Some clones are missing from TCRdb's copy, which holds only in-frame ones; the method was immunoSEQ multiplex PCR. The sample shows approximately 5,200 clones, under 70% of them seen only once. These receptors are not linked to any known antigen. Sequences were obtained from cultured CD8+ T cells derived from PBMCs. These receptors were obtained from a male donor with HIV.

The V call is TRBV20-1, the J call TRBJ2-7; D gene uncertain. Germline CDR1 and CDR2: DFQATT and SNEGSKA (reference sequence). Trimming removed 4 bases at V and 3 bases at J, with 7 bases between. This CDR3 region has 11 residues. In DNA form, the CDR3 reads TGCAGTGCTACACCAAACTACGAGCAGTACTTC. This codes for CSATPNYEQYF.

This clone was found a few times. V and J are TRBV27 and TRBJ1-1, with D unclear. This CDR3 contains 13 residues. The germline gives CDR1 MNHEY, CDR2 SMNVEV (reference sequence). Trimming removed 2 bases from V and 5 bases from J, with 9 bases in between. This chain's CDR3 is CASSLGRITEAFF. DNA for the CDR3: TGTGCCAGCAGTTTAGGCCGGATTACTGAAGCTTTCTTT.

This clone was seen more than once but under ten times. The chain combines TRBV27 with TRBJ2-7; 13 nucleotides agree with TRBD2. The CDR3 is 16 amino acids. Germline V gene sequence: CDR1 MNHEY, CDR2 SMNVEV (reference sequence). The V segment lost 4 bases and the J segment 3 bases; nucleotides outside the gene matches: 6. The CDR3 region is CASSSPTSGRFYEQYF. The DNA of the CDR3 is TGTGCCAGCAGTTCCCCGACTAGCGGGAGGTTCTACGAGCAGTACTTC.

This chain links TRBV27 with TRBJ2-1; the D gene could be TRBD1 or TRBD2 (5 bases each). The CDR3 has 14 residues. In germline, CDR1 is MNHEY, CDR2 SMNVEV (reference sequence). Trimming took 5 bases from V and 8 from J, leaving 16 bases between them. CDR3 bases: TGTGCCAGCAGTCCGGGACCTCTCACCCATGAGCAGTTCTTC. Its translation is CASSPGPLTHEQFF.

J is TRBJ2-3 and V is TRBV5-4, with TRBD2 identical over 7 bases. CDR1 and CDR2 (germline): SGHNT, YYREEE (reference sequence). CDR3 length: 15 residues. Trimming took 4 bases from V and 0 from J; bases not matched to a gene: 5. The CDR3 region is CASSPGTTSTDTQYF. Written as DNA, the CDR3 is TGTGCCAGCAGCCCCGGGACTACCAGCACAGATACGCAGTATTTT.

V usage is TRBV28 and J usage is TRBJ1-6; D call uncertain. The CDR3 totals 14 residues. The V gene lost 1 base and the J gene lost 2 bases, with 3 bases spanning the gap. Germline CDR1 MDHEN, CDR2 SYDVKM. The CDR3 here is CASSLSPYNSPLHF. Here the CDR3 DNA reads TGTGCCAGCAGTTTATCCCCCTATAATTCACCCCTCCACTTT.

This rearrangement joins TRBV14 to TRBJ2-5; 11 bases agree with TRBD2. This CDR3 is 15 amino acids long. Germline assignment: CDR1 SGHDN and CDR2 FVKESK. Losses at the gene ends were 1 base for V and 4 bases for J; bases not matched to a gene: 2. Here the CDR3 reads CASSQGLAGRETQYF. In nucleotides, the CDR3 is TGTGCCAGCAGCCAAGGACTAGCGGGGCGAGAGACCCAGTACTTC.

The rearrangement uses TRBV27 and TRBJ2-3, with D maybe TRBD2 (5 bases). The CDR3 has 15 residues. Trimming removed 0 bases from V and 1 base from J, with 8 bases in between. Germline CDR1 reads MNHEY; CDR2 reads SMNVEV (reference sequence). The CDR3 protein is CASSLSNGGTDTQYF. CDR3 coding DNA: TGTGCCAGCAGTTTATCAAACGGGGGCACAGATACGCAGTATTTT.

The chain couples TRBV6-5 to TRBJ2-5; the D is unclear. The J call could be wrong; TRBJ2-7 is a better fit for the DNA end. Germline CDR1 and CDR2: MNHEY and SVGAGI. The CDR3 is 16 amino acids. As DNA, the CDR3 is TGTGCCAGCAGTTCCGCGGACGTTAGTATTGGGGACGAGCAGTACTTC. Translation: CASSSADVSIGDEQYF.

The chain joins TRBV7-9 to TRBJ2-3; no firm D call. V lost 5 bases to trimming and J lost 1 base, with 7 bases between them. This CDR3 contains 13 residues. CDR1 SEHNR and CDR2 FQNEAQ come from the germline V gene (reference sequence). The DNA of the CDR3 is TGTGCCAGCAGCATATCCGGCACAGATACGCAGTATTTT. Encoded protein: CASSISGTDTQYF. Variable domain in full (rest from reference TRBV7-9 and TRBJ2-3): DTGVSQNPRHKITKRGQNVTFRCDPISEHNRLYWYRQTLGQGPEFLTYFQNEAQLEKSRLLSDRFSAERPKGSFSTLEIQRTEQGDSAMYLCASSISGTDTQYFGPGTRLTVL.

This rearrangement joins TRBV4-1 to TRBJ2-7; 10 bases fit TRBD2. The V and J ends lost 2 bases and 5 bases, in that order; junction bases with no gene match: 3. Germline-derived CDR1 and CDR2 are MGHRA and YSYEKL. There are 14 residues in the CDR3. This chain's CDR3 is CASSQLAGDHEQYF. In DNA form, the CDR3 reads TGCGCCAGCAGCCAACTAGCGGGAGACCACGAGCAGTACTTC.

The V gene is TRBV11-2, the J gene TRBJ1-6, with D tentatively TRBD1 (5 bases). CDR1 SGHAT and CDR2 FQNNGV come from the germline V gene. CDR3 length equals 15 residues. Deletions cut 4 bases from V and 7 bases from J, with 14 bases between. The chain's CDR3 is CASSYRAQGNSPLHF. The DNA of the CDR3 is TGTGCCAGCAGCTACCGGGCCCAGGGAAATTCACCCCTCCACTTT.

This rearrangement joins TRBV6-1 to TRBJ2-3; maybe TRBD2 (5 bases). This CDR3 is 17 amino acids long. V lost 3 bases to trimming and J lost 0 bases, with 16 bases between them. CDR1 and CDR2 (germline): MNHNS, SASEGT. In nucleotides, the CDR3 is TGTGCCAGCAGTGAGGCGAGTAGCGCTACTAGCACAGATACGCAGTATTTT. Its translation is CASSEASSATSTDTQYF.

The chain employs TRBV7-8 and TRBJ2-2; 7 positions agree with TRBD1. This CDR3 has 15 amino acids. Trimming removed 0 bases from V and 5 bases from J; junction bases left unmatched: 3. Per the germline V gene, CDR1 is SGHVS and CDR2 is FQNEAQ. The CDR3 DNA sequence: TGTGCCAGCAGCTTAGCCCAGACAGGGACCGGGGAGCTGTTTTTT. Translating gives CASSLAQTGTGELFF.

The rearrangement joins TRBV14 to TRBJ2-5; 7 bases are a match to TRBD2. J was trimmed by 2 bases and V by 3 bases; bases with no gene match: 9. The CDR3 extends over 16 amino acids. Germline V gene sequence: CDR1 SGHDN, CDR2 FVKESK. The DNA of the CDR3 is TGTGCCAGCAGCCAGATTGGGGGGGGACCTCAAGAGACCCAGTACTTC. Protein sequence: CASSQIGGGPQETQYF.

This clone was seen once. The rearrangement joins TRBV5-4 to TRBJ2-5; D gene uncertain. Germline V lookup: CDR1 SGHNT, CDR2 YYREEE (reference sequence). V was cut by 5 bases and J by 2 bases, with 13 bases left in between. This CDR3 is built from 14 residues. The DNA for the CDR3 is TGTGCCAGCAGTTTAGACTGGGATCAAGAGACCCAGTACTTC. Translation gives CASSLDWDQETQYF.

This CDR3 is CASSQVTSGGLNTGELFF. CDR3 nucleotides: TGCGCCAGCAGCCAAGTGACTAGCGGGGGCCTAAACACCGGGGAGCTGTTTTTT. This rearrangement joins TRBV4-3 to TRBJ2-2; TRBD2 aligns across 12 bases. Germline V gene sequence: CDR1 LGHNA, CDR2 YSLEER. The ends lost 1 base at V and 2 bases at J; junction bases unmatched: 5. This CDR3 is 18 amino acids long.

This sequence joins TRBV11-2 and TRBJ1-2; D not certain. The CDR3 is made up of 11 amino acids. V was clipped by 4 bases and J by 4 bases, with 4 bases between them. Germline V gene lookup returns CDR1 SGHAT and CDR2 FQNNGV. The chain's CDR3 is CASSSSYGYTF. The DNA for the CDR3 is TGTGCCAGCAGCTCCAGCTATGGCTACACCTTC.

This clone occurred a few times. The chain couples TRBV5-1 to TRBJ1-6; D call uncertain. The CDR3 runs 15 residues. Germline CDR1 is SGHRS and CDR2 is YFSETQ. Trimming removed 4 bases from V and 6 bases from J, with 14 bases in between. DNA of the CDR3: TGCGCCAGCAGCCCGCTGGAGGGAGGTAATTCACCCCTCCACTTT. Translation gives CASSPLEGGNSPLHF.

For the CDR3, the DNA is TGTGCCAGCAGAATGACAGGGATATCCTACGAGCAGTACTTC. It specifies CASRMTGISYEQYF. The chain links TRBV27 to TRBJ2-7, with 7 bases identical to TRBD1. Germline loops: CDR1 MNHEY, CDR2 SMNVEV (reference sequence). This CDR3 has 14 amino acids. With 6 bases clipped from V and 1 base from J, the junction kept 6 bases outside the gene matches.

The rearrangement joins TRBV11-2 to TRBJ2-7; D gene uncertain. V was clipped by 1 base and J by 5 bases, with 3 bases between them. The CDR3 is made up of 11 amino acids. CDR1 and CDR2 (germline): SGHAT, FQNNGV. CDR3 loop: CASSLGDEQYF. CDR3 in DNA: TGTGCCAGCAGCTTAGGTGACGAGCAGTACTTC. The full variable domain, completed using reference TRBV11-2 and TRBJ2-7, is EAGVAQSPRYKIIEKRQSVAFWCNPISGHATLYWYQQILGQGPKLLIQFQNNGVVDDSQLPKDRFSAERLKGVDSTLKIQPAKLEDSAVYLCASSLGDEQYFGPGTRLTVT.

This chain links TRBV19 with TRBJ2-7; 9 bases map to TRBD1. This CDR3 has 15 amino acids. The junction had 8 bases not matched to a gene; V was cut back by 8 bases and J by 0 bases. Germline V CDR1 and CDR2: LNHDA, SQIVND (reference sequence). This chain's CDR3 is CASRWGQGPSYEQYF. For the CDR3, the DNA is TGTGCCAGTCGGTGGGGACAGGGTCCCTCCTACGAGCAGTACTTC.

This chain connects TRBV28 to TRBJ2-3; possibly TRBD2 for D (7 bases). The germline V gene encodes CDR1 MDHEN and CDR2 SYDVKM. Trimming removed 3 bases from V and 4 bases from J, with 26 bases in between. The CDR3 is 19 residues long. Written as DNA, the CDR3 is TGTGCCAGCAGTTTCCCCTCCTCGGGGGGCGGGACAAGTGCAGATACGCAGTATTTT. It specifies CASSFPSSGGGTSADTQYF.

CDR3 loop: CASSSGLASSGELFF. The CDR3 nucleotides read TGTGCCAGCAGCTCGGGACTAGCCTCCTCCGGGGAGCTGTTTTTT. The chain joins TRBV7-8 to TRBJ2-2; 9 bases agree with TRBD2. The CDR3 has 15 amino acids. V was pared by 4 bases and J by 6 bases, with 6 bases of the junction left unmatched. CDR1 is SGHVS and CDR2 is FQNEAQ in the germline V gene.

The chain combines TRBV21-1 with TRBJ1-1. TRBV21-1 is a pseudogene. This CDR3 has 11 residues. The CDR3 region has the DNA TGTGCCAGCAGCGAAAGGACTGAAGCTTTCTTT. Amino acids: CASSERTEAFF.

The rearrangement links TRBV27 to TRBJ2-7, with D unclear. Trimming removed 3 bases from V and 6 bases from J, with 15 bases in between. Germline V gene sequence: CDR1 MNHEY, CDR2 SMNVEV (reference sequence). The CDR3 is 14 residues long. The CDR3 is CASSFMNDMGEQYF. The CDR3 nucleotides read TGTGCCAGCAGTTTCATGAACGATATGGGCGAGCAGTACTTC.

The chain has TRBV5-1 and TRBJ2-1; D unclear. From germline, CDR1 is SGHRS and CDR2 YFSETQ. The CDR3 is 13 amino acids. V lost 0 bases to trimming and J lost 5 bases, with 6 bases between them. The CDR3 reads CASSLGSDNEQFF. DNA for the CDR3: TGCGCCAGCAGCTTGGGGTCTGACAATGAGCAGTTCTTC.

This clone was seen more than once but under ten times. The rearrangement links TRBV15 to TRBJ2-1; TRBD1 agrees at 8 bases. The CDR3 spans 16 residues. The V gene's germline CDR1 is LNHNV and CDR2 YYDKDF (reference sequence). The J segment lost 5 bases and the V segment lost 4 bases, leaving 10 bases of the junction unmatched. The CDR3 nucleotides read TGTGCCACCAGCATTACGACAGGGGTTGTGGACAATGAGCAGTTCTTC. Its protein is CATSITTGVVDNEQFF.

This chain joins TRBV2 and TRBJ2-3, with TRBD1 matching 7 bases. The CDR3 length is 15 residues. Germline V gene sequence: CDR1 SNHLY, CDR2 FYNNEI. Losses at the gene ends were 5 bases for V and 3 bases for J; bases not matched to a gene: 8. The CDR3 nucleotides are TGTGCCAGCAGTTCTAGGCAGGGGGAGACAGATACGCAGTATTTT. It yields the protein CASSSRQGETDTQYF.

The chain combines TRBV29-1 with TRBJ1-1; D is unclear. CDR1 is SQVTM and CDR2 is ANQGSEA in the germline V gene. The CDR3 runs to 11 residues. The V gene lost 6 bases and the J gene lost 8 bases, with 13 bases spanning the gap. The CDR3 loop reads CSVPDEKEAFF. CDR3 in DNA: TGCAGCGTCCCCGACGAAAAGGAAGCTTTCTTT. The complete variable domain, with remaining parts taken from reference TRBV29-1 and TRBJ1-1, reads SAVISQKPSRDICQRGTSLTIQCQVDSQVTMMFWYRQQPGQSLTLIATANQGSEATYESGFVIDKFPISRPNLTFSTLTVSNMSPEDSSIYLCSVPDEKEAFFGQGTRLTVV.

This clone was observed a few times. The V call is TRBV15, the J call TRBJ2-7; TRBD1 agrees at 8 bases. Germline V CDR1 and CDR2: LNHNV, YYDKDF (reference sequence). V lost 5 bases and J lost 6; bases outside the gene matches: 12. The CDR3 is 15 residues long. This CDR3 is CATSDGTGGIGEQYF. The CDR3 DNA is TGTGCCACCAGCGATGGGACAGGTGGCATTGGCGAGCAGTACTTC.